A single sample is the source of the 20 T cell receptor beta chains below, sequenced in a study of T cells in Graves' hyperthyroidism and ophthalmopathy. There were TCR beta CDR3 regions amplified from RNA transcripts. First-round RT-PCR targeting the TCR CDR3 was performed with the HTBI primer set. TCRdb itself ran the multiplex PCR reads through MiXCR, one entry per CDR3 protein. Of 500,000 to 600,000 distinct CDR3 sequences in the sample, 40% to 55% were seen once. Material: peripheral blood or thyroid tissue (not recorded which). The receptors stem from a woman aged 18-29 years with Graves' hyperthyroidism.

The sample holds one count of this clonotype. The chain carries TRBV24-1 and TRBJ2-6, with D possibly matching TRBD1 (5 bases). Trimming took 7 bases from V and 0 from J, leaving 9 bases between them. CDR1 KGHDR and CDR2 SFDVKD come from the germline V gene. The CDR3 is 15 residues long. The DNA of the CDR3 is TGTGCCACCAGCGACGACAGCTCTGGGGCCAACGTCCTGACTTTC. Residues: CATSDDSSGANVLTF.

A word on this clonotype: A much more abundant neighbour one base away suggests this may be a read error. The chain uses TRBV6-5 and TRBJ2-7; 12 bases are a match to TRBD2. This CDR3 spans 15 amino acids. Germline V gene lookup returns CDR1 MNHEY and CDR2 SVGAGI. The CDR3 DNA is TGTGCCAGCAGTTCCGTAACTAGCGGGAGGTACGAGCAGTGCTTC. Translation gives CASSSVTSGRYEQCF.

A word on this clonotype: No conserved phenylalanine or tryptophan is present at the end of the CDR3, so a read error is the likely explanation. The V call is TRBV7-8, the J call TRBJ2-5; TRBD2 might be the D (5 bases). The CDR3 has 14 residues. Trimming shortened V by 8 bases and J by 4 bases, and 17 bases separated the two germline ends. CDR1 and CDR2 (germline): SGHVS, FQNEAQ. The CDR3 reads CASSKRGPGETQYL. CDR3 coding DNA: TGTGCCAGCTCAAAACGAGGGCCGGGAGAGACCCAGTACCTC.

This clonotype was detected only once. The V and J genes are TRBV18 and TRBJ2-7, with D unresolved. CDR3 length: 13 residues. Trimming stripped 3 bases from V and 3 bases from J, with 9 bases between. Germline V gene data show CDR1 as KGHSH and CDR2 as LQKENI. CDR3 region: CASSPSALYEQYF. The CDR3 coding sequence is TGTGCCAGCTCACCTTCAGCTCTCTACGAGCAGTACTTC.

V is TRBV7-2 and J is TRBJ2-1; 7 nucleotides align to TRBD1. TRBJ2-7 explains the end of the DNA better; the J call may be wrong. The CDR3 runs to 17 residues. Germline V gives CDR1 SGHTA, CDR2 FQGNSA. The CDR3 DNA reads TGTGCCAGCAGCCGACAAACTGGACAGGAAACCTACAATGAGCAGTACTTC. Its protein product is CASSRQTGQETYNEQYF.

This clonotype was observed many times. The CDR3 DNA reads as TGTGCCAGCAGCCAAGAAGGGACAGGGGGCTATGGCTACACCTTC. Translation gives CASSQEGTGGYGYTF. The chain carries TRBV3-1 and TRBJ1-2, with 11 positions matching TRBD1. There are 15 residues in the CDR3. The junction had 1 base not matched to a gene; V was cut back by 0 bases and J by 4 bases. Germline V lookup: CDR1 LGHDT, CDR2 YNNKEL (reference sequence).

Ten or more counts support this clonotype. This chain joins TRBV20-1 and TRBJ2-5; 8 bases agree with TRBD2. The CDR3 consists of 14 residues. After removal of 5 bases from V and 4 bases from J, the junction contained 9 bases not matched to a gene. Germline assignment: CDR1 DFQATT and CDR2 SNEGSKA (reference sequence). The CDR3 coding sequence is TGCAGTGCTCTACCCGGGACTAGGGGAGAGACCCAGTACTTC. Protein sequence: CSALPGTRGETQYF.

The V and J genes are TRBV20-1 and TRBJ2-5; D perhaps matches TRBD2 (5 bases). CDR3 length: 12 amino acids. V gave up 2 bases and J gave up 7 bases, with 11 bases separating them. The germline gives CDR1 DFQATT, CDR2 SNEGSKA (reference sequence). Here the CDR3 reads CSARTPEGTQYF. Here the CDR3 DNA reads TGCAGTGCTAGAACCCCAGAGGGGACCCAGTACTTC.

CDR3 region: CASSPRTGALNTEAFF. CDR3 nucleotides: TGTGCCAGCAGTCCCAGGACAGGGGCCTTGAACACTGAAGCTTTCTTT. The chain employs TRBV7-2 and TRBJ1-1; TRBD1 matches 9 bases. Per the germline V gene, CDR1 is SGHTA and CDR2 is FQGNSA. The J segment lost 0 bases and the V segment lost 6 bases, leaving 8 bases of the junction unmatched. The length of the CDR3 is 16 residues.

The chain employs TRBV29-1 and TRBJ2-7; 8 positions agree with TRBD2. From germline, CDR1 is SQVTM and CDR2 ANQGSEA. V shed 0 bases and J 2 bases; nucleotides not matched to a gene: 6. This CDR3 comprises 15 residues. CDR3 nucleotide sequence: TGCAGCGTTGAAGATCGGGGGGGCCCGACCTACGAGCAGTACTTC. Amino acids: CSVEDRGGPTYEQYF.

The chain has TRBV25-1 and TRBJ2-6; D ambiguous. The CDR3 is made up of 15 amino acids. The ends were cut back, 8 bases at V and 3 bases at J, with 14 bases in the middle. CDR1 and CDR2 from the germline V gene are MGHDK and SYGVNS. CDR3 residues: CASLVGGVGANVLTF. CDR3 DNA sequence: TGTGCCAGCTTAGTAGGTGGGGTTGGGGCCAACGTCCTGACTTTC.

This clonotype appeared many times. The chain employs TRBV25-1 and TRBJ1-1; D ambiguous. V shed 6 bases and J shed 5 bases, with 10 bases lying between them. The CDR3 contains 12 residues. The germline CDR1 and CDR2 sequences are MGHDK and SYGVNS. The CDR3: CASSKYGTEAFF. The CDR3 nucleotides read TGTGCCAGCAGCAAATATGGGACTGAAGCTTTCTTT.

This clonotype showed up just once. The chain recombines TRBV19 with TRBJ1-5; 10 nucleotides agree with TRBD2. The tail of the sequence fits TRBJ2-3 better, so the J call may be wrong. The CDR3 covers 18 residues. The germline V gene encodes CDR1 LNHDA and CDR2 SQIVND (reference sequence). DNA of the CDR3: TGTGCCAGTAGTATACGCCTAGCGGGAGTGGTTGGCACAGATACGCAGTATTTT. Its protein is CASSIRLAGVVGTDTQYF.

As DNA, the CDR3 is TGTGCCAGCTCACCAACAACGGGCTCCTACGAGCAGTACTTC. It encodes CASSPTTGSYEQYF. The V gene is TRBV18, the J gene TRBJ2-7; D remains ambiguous. Germline V gene data show CDR1 as KGHSH and CDR2 as LQKENI. The CDR3 consists of 14 residues. Deletions cut 2 bases from V and 0 bases from J, with 8 bases between.

The table lists this clonotype with many counts. CDR3 nucleotide sequence: TGTGCCACCAAACGGACAGACGACCCCGCGAGGCCCCAGCATTTT. It codes for CATKRTDDPARPQHF. The chain uses TRBV11-2 and TRBJ1-5, with D tentatively TRBD1 (6 bases). Trimming took 10 bases from V and 9 from J, leaving 25 bases between them. Germline CDR1 SGHAT, CDR2 FQNNGV. The length of the CDR3 is 15 residues. The entire variable domain, with the rest obtained from reference TRBV11-2 and TRBJ1-5, is as follows: EAGVAQSPRYKIIEKRQSVAFWCNPISGHATLYWYQQILGQGPKLLIQFQNNGVVDDSQLPKDRFSAERLKGVDSTLKIQPAKLEDSAVYLCATKRTDDPARPQHFGDGTRLSIL.

This clonotype has ten or more counts. The chain joins TRBV27 to TRBJ2-7; TRBD2 matches at 11 bases. Looked up from germline, CDR1 is MNHEY and CDR2 is SMNVEV (reference sequence). This CDR3 is built from 14 residues. Trimming at V came to 6 bases and at J to 4 bases, leaving 5 bases not matched to a gene. CDR3 sequence reads: CASRVAGGPYEQYF. The CDR3, as DNA: TGTGCCAGCAGAGTAGCGGGAGGGCCTTACGAGCAGTACTTC.

V and J are TRBV24-1 and TRBJ2-2, with D perhaps being TRBD1 or TRBD2 (7 bases each). This CDR3 is 18 amino acids long. V was trimmed by 4 bases and J by 4 bases, leaving 21 bases between them. CDR1 KGHDR and CDR2 SFDVKD come from the germline V gene. CDR3 DNA sequence: TGTGCCACCAGTGACTACGGACTAGACAGGGAGAGCACCGGGGAGCTGTTTTTT. Translated, it gives CATSDYGLDRESTGELFF.

V gene TRBV29-1 combines with J gene TRBJ1-4, with 7 bases that match TRBD1. The CDR3 is 13 residues long. Germline lookup yields CDR1 SQVTM and CDR2 ANQGSEA. The V gene end was trimmed by 5 bases and the J gene end by 8 bases; junction bases not matched to a gene: 8. CDR3 region: CSVQQGQGEKLFF. The DNA for the CDR3 is TGCAGCGTTCAACAGGGGCAGGGGGAAAAACTGTTTTTT.

This clonotype has ten or more counts. The V call is TRBV20-1, the J call TRBJ2-7, with TRBD1 matching 7 bases. V shed 8 bases, J shed 2 bases, and the junction held 18 bases outside the gene matches. The CDR3 is 16 residues long. Per germline, CDR1 DFQATT and CDR2 SNEGSKA (reference sequence). CDR3 protein: CSRSSPQTGPPYEQYF. The CDR3 nucleotides are TGCAGTAGGTCATCGCCCCAGACAGGGCCCCCCTACGAGCAGTACTTC.

This clonotype was picked up many times. The genes are TRBV5-4 and TRBJ1-4; D may be TRBD1 (6 bases). V was pared by 0 bases and J by 10 bases, with 19 bases between. This CDR3 contains 16 residues. The germline CDR1 and CDR2 sequences are SGHNT and YYREEE (reference sequence). The CDR3 nucleotides are TGTGCCAGCAGCTTGGCCTCGTCAGGGGCTCAGGGAAAACTGTTTTTT. Protein product: CASSLASSGAQGKLFF. Drawing the rest from reference TRBV5-4 and TRBJ1-4, the complete variable domain is ETGVTQSPTHLIKTRGQQVTLRCSSQSGHNTVSWYQQALGQGPQFIFQYYREEENGRGNFPPRFSGLQFPNYSSELNVNALELDDSALYLCASSLASSGAQGKLFFGSGTQLSVL.